Shown below are 6 T cell receptor beta chains from a single sample sequenced in a study of blood T cell repertoires in COVID-19. The protocol was immunoSEQ multiplex PCR, while the TCRdb copy is restricted to in-frame clones and leaves out a portion. The table has approximately 170,000 clones, over 65% seen once. Specimen: peripheral blood. These TCRs come from an elderly woman with acute or convalescent COVID-19.

The chain combines TRBV6-2 or TRBV6-3 with TRBJ2-4, with 10 bases identical to TRBD2. Per the germline V gene, CDR1 is MNHEY and CDR2 is SVGEGT. This CDR3 spans 18 amino acids. V shed 2 bases, J shed 3 bases, and the junction held 10 bases outside the gene matches. CDR3 bases: TGTGCCAGCAGTTACGAGCGGGAGGGCTTTGATGACAAAAACATTCAGTACTTC. Its translation: CASSYEREGFDDKNIQYF.

The J gene is TRBJ2-1, the V gene TRBV6-2 or TRBV6-3; D may be TRBD2 (9 bases). The CDR3 runs to 20 residues. Per the germline V gene, CDR1 is MNHEY and CDR2 is SVGEGT. V dropped 0 bases and J dropped 7 bases, with 28 bases sitting between them. In nucleotides, the CDR3 is TGTGCCAGCAGTTACTCGTCTACAGGGGGTGGTAGCGGGAGACGAAATGAGCAGTTCTTC. Translation: CASSYSSTGGGSGRRNEQFF.

Turning to this clone: Other DNA sequences within the sample encode an identical CDR3. This chain joins TRBV5-1 and TRBJ2-5, with TRBD1 as a possible D gene (5 bases). Trimming removed 0 bases at V and 3 bases at J, with 9 bases between. Germline CDR1 reads SGHRS; CDR2 reads YFSETQ. The CDR3 has 14 residues. As DNA, the CDR3 is TGCGCCAGCAGCTTGGGTCAGGGTAAAGAGACCCAGTACTTC. It is translated as CASSLGQGKETQYF.

The chain carries TRBV7-2 and TRBJ2-1, with 11 bases that match TRBD1. This CDR3 comprises 17 residues. The trim removed 5 bases at V and 1 base at J, leaving 7 bases unmatched. Germline loops: CDR1 SGHTA, CDR2 FQGNSA. DNA of the CDR3: TGTGCCAGCAGCCCCCGGACAGGGGGCGGATCCTACAATGAGCAGTTCTTC. Its protein product is CASSPRTGGGSYNEQFF. Combining the CDR3 with reference TRBV7-2 and TRBJ2-1 gives the whole variable domain GAGVSQSPSNKVTEKGKDVELRCDPISGHTALYWYRQSLGQGLEFLIYFQGNSAPDKSGLPSDRFSAERTGGSVSTLTIQRTQQEDSAVYLCASSPRTGGGSYNEQFFGPGTRLTVL.

This clone was observed once. The chain has TRBV4-1 and TRBJ2-1; TRBD2 matches at 9 bases. Germline values: CDR1 MGHRA, CDR2 YSYEKL. J lost 9 bases, V lost 0 bases, and 9 bases had no gene match. This CDR3 is built from 16 residues. DNA for the CDR3: TGCGCCAGCAGCCAAGAGAGAAGCCTAGCGGGACGTGAGCAGTTCTTC. As protein: CASSQERSLAGREQFF.

The chain recombines TRBV7-2 with TRBJ2-7, with 9 bases fitting TRBD2. V lost 5 bases, J lost 7 bases, and 12 bases stayed unmatched. The germline V gene encodes CDR1 SGHTA and CDR2 FQGNSA. The CDR3 totals 15 residues. The CDR3 bases are TGTGCCAGCAGCCCCCGACTAGCGGCCTCGAGAGAGCAGTACTTC. Protein product: CASSPRLAASREQYF.